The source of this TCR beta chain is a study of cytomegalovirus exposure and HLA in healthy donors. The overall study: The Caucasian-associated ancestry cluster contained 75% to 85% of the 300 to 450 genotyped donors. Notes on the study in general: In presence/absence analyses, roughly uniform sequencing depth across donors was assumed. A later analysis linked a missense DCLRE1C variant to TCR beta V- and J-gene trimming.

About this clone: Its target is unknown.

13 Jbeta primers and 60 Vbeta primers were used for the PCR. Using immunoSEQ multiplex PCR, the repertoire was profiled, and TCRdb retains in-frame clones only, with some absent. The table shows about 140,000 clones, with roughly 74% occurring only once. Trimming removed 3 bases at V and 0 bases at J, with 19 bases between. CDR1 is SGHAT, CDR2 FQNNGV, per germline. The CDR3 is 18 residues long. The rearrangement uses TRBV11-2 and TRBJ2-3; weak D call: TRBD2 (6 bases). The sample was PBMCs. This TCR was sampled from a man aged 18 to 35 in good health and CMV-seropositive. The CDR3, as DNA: TGTGCCAGCAGCTTGGGAGGACTGGCTAGCGTAAGCACAGATACGCAGTATTTT. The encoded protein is CASSLGGLASVSTDTQYF. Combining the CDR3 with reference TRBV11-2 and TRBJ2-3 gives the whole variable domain EAGVAQSPRYKIIEKRQSVAFWCNPISGHATLYWYQQILGQGPKLLIQFQNNGVVDDSQLPKDRFSAERLKGVDSTLKIQPAKLEDSAVYLCASSLGGLASVSTDTQYFGPGTRLTVL.